These 6 T cell receptor beta chains were all obtained from the same sample, sequenced in a study of cytomegalovirus exposure and HLA in healthy donors. With 60 Vbeta and 13 Jbeta primers, the PCR was carried out. TCRdb's copy holds only in-frame clones and misses some; the assay was immunoSEQ multiplex PCR. The sample records approximately 38,000 clones, around three fifths being singletons. Sequenced sample: PBMCs. These receptors all come from a man aged 45-65 years in good health and CMV-seropositive.

The sample holds one count of this clone. This chain links TRBV30 with TRBJ1-3, with D perhaps matching TRBD1 (5 bases). With 8 bases removed from V and 4 bases from J, the gap between germline ends came to 15 bases. This CDR3 is 13 amino acids long. CDR1 and CDR2 (germline): GTSNPN, SVGIG (reference sequence). CDR3 sequence reads: CAILGRSGNTIYF. The CDR3 region has the DNA TGTGCCATACTGGGGCGTTCAGGAAACACCATATATTTT. The complete variable domain, with remaining parts taken from reference TRBV30 and TRBJ1-3, reads SQTIHQWPATLVQPVGSPLSLECTVEGTSNPNLYWYRQAAGRGLQLLFYSVGIGQISSEVPQNLSASRPQDRQFILSSKKLLLSDSGFYLCAILGRSGNTIYFGEGSWLTVV.

The genes are TRBV28 and TRBJ2-2, with unresolved D. Germline CDR1 reads MDHEN; CDR2 reads SYDVKM. V was clipped by 7 bases and J by 6 bases, with 15 bases between them. The CDR3 has 14 amino acids. CDR3 protein: CASKWLRDAGELFF. The DNA for the CDR3 is TGTGCCAGCAAATGGCTTCGTGATGCCGGGGAGCTGTTTTTT. Full variable domain (missing parts from reference TRBV28 and TRBJ2-2): DVKVTQSSRYLVKRTGEKVFLECVQDMDHENMFWYRQDPGLGLRLIYFSYDVKMKEKGDIPEGYSVSREKKERFSLILESASTNQTSMYLCASKWLRDAGELFFGEGSRLTVL.

Comment on this clone: Within the sample, other DNA sequences also encode this same CDR3. The chain has TRBV5-1 and TRBJ2-7; 8 bases fit TRBD1. Per germline, CDR1 SGHRS and CDR2 YFSETQ. Losses at the gene ends were 4 bases for V and 5 bases for J; bases not matched to a gene: 2. CDR3 length equals 12 residues. The CDR3 DNA is TGCGCCAGCAGCCAGACAGGGGACGAGCAGTACTTC. It specifies CASSQTGDEQYF.

This chain connects TRBV2 to TRBJ2-5; tentatively, D is TRBD1 (5 bases). Germline CDR1 is SNHLY and CDR2 is FYNNEI. V shed 6 bases and J shed 1 base, with 15 bases lying between them. The CDR3 runs to 15 residues. This CDR3 reads CASRDYSGFQETQYF. As DNA, the CDR3 is TGTGCCAGCAGAGATTATTCAGGGTTCCAAGAGACCCAGTACTTC.

V and J are TRBV7-2 and TRBJ2-3; 10 nucleotides line up with TRBD2. V was pared by 3 bases and J by 2 bases, with 5 bases of the junction left unmatched. Germline CDR1 reads SGHTA; CDR2 reads FQGNSA. The CDR3 is made up of 16 amino acids. The CDR3 DNA reads as TGTGCCAGCAGCTTGAGGCTAGCGGGGGCCACAGATACGCAGTATTTT. It encodes CASSLRLAGATDTQYF.

The chain employs TRBV7-2 and TRBJ1-1; 8 nucleotides agree with TRBD1. The germline V gene has CDR1 SGHTA and CDR2 FQGNSA. The junction had 8 bases not matched to a gene; V was cut back by 1 base and J by 1 base. The CDR3 loop spans 17 amino acids. The CDR3 DNA follows: TGTGCCAGCAGCTTAGTGGGTGGAGGGACAGGGAACACTGAAGCTTTCTTT. Translated, it gives CASSLVGGGTGNTEAFF. Drawing the rest from reference TRBV7-2 and TRBJ1-1, the complete variable domain is GAGVSQSPSNKVTEKGKDVELRCDPISGHTALYWYRQSLGQGLEFLIYFQGNSAPDKSGLPSDRFSAERTGGSVSTLTIQRTQQEDSAVYLCASSLVGGGTGNTEAFFGQGTRLTVV.